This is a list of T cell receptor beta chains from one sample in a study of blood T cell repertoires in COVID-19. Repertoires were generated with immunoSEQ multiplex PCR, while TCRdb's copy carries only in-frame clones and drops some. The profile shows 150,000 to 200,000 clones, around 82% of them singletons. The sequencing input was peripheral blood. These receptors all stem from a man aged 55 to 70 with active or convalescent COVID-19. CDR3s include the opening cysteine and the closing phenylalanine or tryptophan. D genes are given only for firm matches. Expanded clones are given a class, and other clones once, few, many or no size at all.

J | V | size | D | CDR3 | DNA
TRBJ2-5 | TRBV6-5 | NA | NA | CASRNLGGGQETQYF | TGTGCCAGCAGGAACCTAGGTGGGGGGCAAGAGACCCAGTACTTC
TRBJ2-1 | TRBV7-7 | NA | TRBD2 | CASSQGLAGNNEQFF | TGTGCCAGCAGCCAGGGACTAGCGGGTAACAATGAGCAGTTCTTC
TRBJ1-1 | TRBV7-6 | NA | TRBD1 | CASSDAGQGGGMNTEAFF | TGTGCCAGCAGCGACGCCGGACAGGGAGGGGGAATGAACACTGAAGCTTTCTTT
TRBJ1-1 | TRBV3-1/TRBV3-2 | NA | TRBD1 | CASSGQGWAEAFF | TGTGCCAGCAGCGGACAGGGCTGGGCTGAAGCTTTCTTT
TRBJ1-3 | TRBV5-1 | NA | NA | CASREGGTGNTIYF | TGCGCCAGCAGAGAGGGGGGGACTGGAAACACCATATATTTT
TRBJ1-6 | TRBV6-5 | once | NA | CASSPRKGPSVALHF | TGTGCCAGCAGTCCGCGTAAGGGGCCGTCCGTGGCCCTCCACTTT
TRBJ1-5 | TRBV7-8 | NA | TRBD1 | CASSLGVGGNNQPQHF | TGTGCCAGCAGCTTAGGGGTAGGGGGCAACAATCAGCCCCAGCATTTT
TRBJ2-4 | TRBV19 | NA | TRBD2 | CASCGWSSGQNIQYF | TGTGCCAGTTGCGGGTGGTCTAGCGGGCAAAACATTCAGTACTTC
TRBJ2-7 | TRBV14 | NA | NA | CASSKGGWSGSYEQYF | TGTGCCAGCAGCAAGGGGGGGTGGTCGGGCTCCTACGAGCAGTACTTC
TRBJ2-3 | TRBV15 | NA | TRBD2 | CATSKPTSGTTTDTQYF | TGTGCCACCAGCAAACCGACTAGCGGAACTACCACAGATACGCAGTATTTT
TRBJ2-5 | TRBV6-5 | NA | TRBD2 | CASSRLAGQRGTQYF | TGTGCCAGCAGTCGACTAGCGGGGCAGCGTGGGACCCAGTACTTC
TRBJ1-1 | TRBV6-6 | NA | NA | CASSYSGQGSTEAFF | TGTGCCAGCAGTTACTCGGGGCAGGGGAGCACTGAAGCTTTCTTT
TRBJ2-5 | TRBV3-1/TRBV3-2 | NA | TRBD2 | CASSLKRAGEILVTQYF | TGTGCCAGCAGCCTAAAGCGAGCGGGGGAAATCCTGGTGACCCAGTACTTC
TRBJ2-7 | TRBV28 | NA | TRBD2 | CASSPTSGNYEQYF | TGTGCCAGCAGTCCGACTAGCGGGAACTACGAGCAGTACTTC
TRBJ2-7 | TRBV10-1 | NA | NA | CAPQFSYEQYF | TGCGCCCCCCAGTTCTCCTACGAGCAGTACTTC
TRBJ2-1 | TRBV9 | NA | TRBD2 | CASSVASGTSGIYNEQFF | TGTGCCAGCAGCGTAGCTTCCGGAACTAGCGGAATATACAATGAGCAGTTCTTC
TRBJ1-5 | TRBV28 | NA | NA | CASSFTPDSRNDQPQHF | TGTGCCAGCAGTTTCACCCCGGACAGCAGGAACGATCAGCCCCAGCATTTT
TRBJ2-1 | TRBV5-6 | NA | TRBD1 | CASSLSRGRGYNEQFF | TGTGCCAGCAGCTTGAGCAGGGGGCGCGGATACAATGAGCAGTTCTTC
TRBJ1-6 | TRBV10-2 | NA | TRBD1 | CASNKPGTGRAGDNSPLHF | TGCGCCAGCAATAAACCCGGGACAGGCCGGGCAGGGGATAATTCACCCCTCCACTTT
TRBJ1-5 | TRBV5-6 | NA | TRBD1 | CASSSRTGVFSQPQHF | TGTGCCAGCAGCTCCCGGACAGGGGTCTTCAGTCAGCCCCAGCATTTT
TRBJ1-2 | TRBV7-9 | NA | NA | CASSLALDDSWNYGYTF | TGTGCCAGCAGCTTAGCGTTGGATGACAGTTGGAACTATGGCTACACCTTC
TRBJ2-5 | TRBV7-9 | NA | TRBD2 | CASSGRSGGSQETQYF | TGTGCCAGCAGCGGACGGAGCGGGGGCTCGCAAGAGACCCAGTACTTC
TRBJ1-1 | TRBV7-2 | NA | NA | CASSLGGKGQNTEAFF | TGTGCCAGCAGCTTAGGGGGTAAGGGACAGAACACTGAAGCTTTCTTT
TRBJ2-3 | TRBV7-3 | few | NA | CASSHPHTDTQYF | TGTGCCAGCAGCCACCCACACACAGATACGCAGTATTTT
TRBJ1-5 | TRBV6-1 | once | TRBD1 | CASSADSGTGNQPQHF | TGTGCCAGCAGTGCCGACTCCGGGACAGGGAATCAGCCCCAGCATTTT
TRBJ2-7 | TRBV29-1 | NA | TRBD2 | CSAGPSGDYEQYF | TGCAGCGCGGGGCCTAGCGGGGACTACGAGCAGTACTTC
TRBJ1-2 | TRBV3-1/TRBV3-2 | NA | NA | CASSRATVRLDGYTF | TGTGCCAGCAGCCGAGCCACAGTCCGGCTTGATGGCTACACCTTC
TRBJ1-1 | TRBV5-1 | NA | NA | CASSTTLGHLNTEAFF | TGCGCCAGCAGTACCACCCTGGGACATCTAAACACTGAAGCTTTCTTT
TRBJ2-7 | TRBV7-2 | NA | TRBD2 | CASSVTSGSSYEQYF | TGTGCCAGCAGCGTGACTAGCGGGTCCTCCTACGAGCAGTACTTC
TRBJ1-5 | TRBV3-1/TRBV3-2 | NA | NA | CASSPSSNQPQHF | TGTGCCAGCAGCCCGTCCAGCAATCAGCCCCAGCATTTT
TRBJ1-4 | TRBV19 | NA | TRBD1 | CASKSGQGTREEKLFF | TGTGCCAGTAAATCGGGACAGGGGACGAGAGAGGAAAAACTGTTTTTT
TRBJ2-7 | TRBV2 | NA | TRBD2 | CASSNVWSYGRVNEQYF | TGTGCCAGCAGCAACGTCTGGTCTTACGGGAGGGTAAACGAGCAGTACTTC
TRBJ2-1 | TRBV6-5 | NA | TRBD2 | CASRDPTSWYNEQFF | TGTGCCAGCAGAGACCCGACTAGCTGGTACAATGAGCAGTTCTTC
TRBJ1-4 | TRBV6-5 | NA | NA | CASGLTFLEQLFF | TGTGCCAGCGGACTGACGTTCTTGGAACAACTGTTTTTT
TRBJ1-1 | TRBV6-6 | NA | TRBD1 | CASTQTGANTEAFF | TGTGCCAGCACCCAAACAGGGGCAAACACTGAAGCTTTCTTT
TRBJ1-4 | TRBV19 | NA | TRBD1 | CASSTTGQANEKLFF | TGTGCCAGTAGTACCACCGGACAGGCAAATGAAAAACTGTTTTTT
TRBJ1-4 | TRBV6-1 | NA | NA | CASSEEGGHEKLFF | TGTGCCAGCAGTGAAGAAGGGGGACATGAAAAACTGTTTTTT
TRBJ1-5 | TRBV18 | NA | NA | CASSWTPLGQMKDQPQHF | TGTGCCAGCTCATGGACACCTCTCGGACAGATGAAGGATCAGCCCCAGCATTTT
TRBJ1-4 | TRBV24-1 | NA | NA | CATSDAGVDEKLFF | TGTGCCACCAGTGATGCAGGGGTTGATGAAAAACTGTTTTTT
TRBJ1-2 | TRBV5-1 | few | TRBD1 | CASSAADRVSGYTF | TGCGCCAGCAGCGCGGCGGACAGGGTCTCTGGCTACACCTTC